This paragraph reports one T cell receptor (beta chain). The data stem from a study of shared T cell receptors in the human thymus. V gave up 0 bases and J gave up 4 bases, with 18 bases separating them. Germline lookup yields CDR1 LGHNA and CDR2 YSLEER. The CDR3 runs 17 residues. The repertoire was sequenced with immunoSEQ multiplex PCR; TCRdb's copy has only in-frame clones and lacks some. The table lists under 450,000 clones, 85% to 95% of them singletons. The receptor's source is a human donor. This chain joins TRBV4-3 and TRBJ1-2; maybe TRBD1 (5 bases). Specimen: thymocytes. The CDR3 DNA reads TGCGCCAGCAGCCAAGAAGTAGCCTTTCAGGGTTCCTATGGCTACACCTTC. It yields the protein CASSQEVAFQGSYGYTF.